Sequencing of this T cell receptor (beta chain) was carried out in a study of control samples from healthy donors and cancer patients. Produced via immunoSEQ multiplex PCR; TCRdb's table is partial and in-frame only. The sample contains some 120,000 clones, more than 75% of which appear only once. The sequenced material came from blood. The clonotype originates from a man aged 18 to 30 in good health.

The CDR3 here is CASSARSDRENEQFF. The DNA for the CDR3 is TGCGCCAGCAGCGCTCGGAGCGATCGCGAAAATGAGCAGTTCTTC. The J gene is TRBJ2-1, the V gene TRBV5-1, with D unresolved. Germline lookup yields CDR1 SGHRS and CDR2 YFSETQ. The CDR3 consists of 15 residues. V was clipped by 4 bases and J by 7 bases, with 18 bases between them. Variable domain in full (rest from reference TRBV5-1 and TRBJ2-1): KAGVTQTPRYLIKTRGQQVTLSCSPISGHRSVSWYQQTPGQGLQFLFEYFSETQRNKGNFPGRFSGRQFSNSRSEMNVSTLELGDSALYLCASSARSDRENEQFFGPGTRLTVL.